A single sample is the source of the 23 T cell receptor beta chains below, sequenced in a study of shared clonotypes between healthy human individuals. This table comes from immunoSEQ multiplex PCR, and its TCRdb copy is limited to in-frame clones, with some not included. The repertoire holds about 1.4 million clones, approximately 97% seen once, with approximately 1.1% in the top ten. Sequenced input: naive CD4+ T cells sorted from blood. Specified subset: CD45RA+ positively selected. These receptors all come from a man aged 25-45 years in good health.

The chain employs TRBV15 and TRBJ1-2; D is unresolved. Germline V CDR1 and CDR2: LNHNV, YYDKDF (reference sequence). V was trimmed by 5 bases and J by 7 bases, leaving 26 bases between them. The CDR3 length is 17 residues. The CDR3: CATSGYTLTLKSVGYTF. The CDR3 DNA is TGTGCCACCAGCGGATATACTCTGACATTAAAGAGCGTTGGCTACACCTTC.

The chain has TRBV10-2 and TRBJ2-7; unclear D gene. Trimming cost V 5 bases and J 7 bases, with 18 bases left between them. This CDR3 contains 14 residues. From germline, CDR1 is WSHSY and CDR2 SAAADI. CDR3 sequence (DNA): TGCGCCAGCAGTCCCGTCCCCTCGGTGGTTGAGCAGTACTTC. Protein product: CASSPVPSVVEQYF.

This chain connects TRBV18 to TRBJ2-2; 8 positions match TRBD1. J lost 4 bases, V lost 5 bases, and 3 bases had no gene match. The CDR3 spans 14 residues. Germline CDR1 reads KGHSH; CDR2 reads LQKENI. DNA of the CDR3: TGTGCCAGCTCATCGGACAGGGCCACCGGGGAGCTGTTTTTT. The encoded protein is CASSSDRATGELFF.

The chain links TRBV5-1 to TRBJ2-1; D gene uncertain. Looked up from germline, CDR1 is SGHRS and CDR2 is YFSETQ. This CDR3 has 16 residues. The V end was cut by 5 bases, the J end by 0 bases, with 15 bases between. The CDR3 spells CASSKVRHDSYNEQFF. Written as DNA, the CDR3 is TGCGCCAGCAGTAAAGTGCGGCACGACTCCTACAATGAGCAGTTCTTC.

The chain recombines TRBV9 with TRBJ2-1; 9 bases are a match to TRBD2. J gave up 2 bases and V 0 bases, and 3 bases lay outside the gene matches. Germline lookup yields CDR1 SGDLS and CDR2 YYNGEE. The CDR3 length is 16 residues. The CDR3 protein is CASSVVAGGTYNEQFF. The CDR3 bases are TGTGCCAGCAGCGTAGTGGCGGGAGGGACCTACAATGAGCAGTTCTTC.

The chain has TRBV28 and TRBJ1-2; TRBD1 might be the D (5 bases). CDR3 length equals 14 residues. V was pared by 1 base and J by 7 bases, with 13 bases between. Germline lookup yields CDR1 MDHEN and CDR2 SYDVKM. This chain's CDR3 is CASSLSGTELGYTF. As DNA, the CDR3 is TGTGCCAGCAGTTTATCCGGGACGGAGCTTGGCTACACCTTC.

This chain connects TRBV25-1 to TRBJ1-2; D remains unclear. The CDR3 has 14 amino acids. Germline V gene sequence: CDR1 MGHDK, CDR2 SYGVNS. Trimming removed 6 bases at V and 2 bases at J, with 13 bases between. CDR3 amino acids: CASRGRGSNYGYTF. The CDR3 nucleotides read TGTGCCAGCAGGGGGAGAGGCTCGAACTATGGCTACACCTTC.

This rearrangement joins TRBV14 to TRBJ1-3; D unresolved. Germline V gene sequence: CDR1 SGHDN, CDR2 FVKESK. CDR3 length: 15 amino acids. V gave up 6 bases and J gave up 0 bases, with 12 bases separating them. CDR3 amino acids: CASRDFSHSGNTIYF. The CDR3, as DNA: TGTGCCAGCAGAGACTTCAGCCACTCTGGAAACACCATATATTTT.

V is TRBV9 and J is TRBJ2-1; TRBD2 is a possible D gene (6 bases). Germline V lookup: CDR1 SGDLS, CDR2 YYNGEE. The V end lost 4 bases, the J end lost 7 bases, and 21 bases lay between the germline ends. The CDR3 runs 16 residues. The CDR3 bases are TGTGCCAGCAGCCTACAAGGACTACCGTTCGGGAATGAGCAGTTCTTC. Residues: CASSLQGLPFGNEQFF.

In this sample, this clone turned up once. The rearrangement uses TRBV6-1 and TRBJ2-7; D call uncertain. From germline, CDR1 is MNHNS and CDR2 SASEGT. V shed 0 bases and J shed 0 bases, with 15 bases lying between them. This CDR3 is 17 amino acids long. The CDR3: CASSEAASWGPSYEQYF. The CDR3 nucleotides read TGTGCCAGCAGTGAAGCGGCGTCCTGGGGTCCCTCCTACGAGCAGTACTTC.

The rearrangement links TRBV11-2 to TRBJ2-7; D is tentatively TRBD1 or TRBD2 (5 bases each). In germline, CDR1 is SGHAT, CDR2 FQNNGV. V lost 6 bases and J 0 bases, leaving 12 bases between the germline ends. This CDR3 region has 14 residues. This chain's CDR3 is CASSWGRTSYEQYF. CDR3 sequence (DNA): TGTGCCAGCAGTTGGGGACGGACCTCCTACGAGCAGTACTTC.

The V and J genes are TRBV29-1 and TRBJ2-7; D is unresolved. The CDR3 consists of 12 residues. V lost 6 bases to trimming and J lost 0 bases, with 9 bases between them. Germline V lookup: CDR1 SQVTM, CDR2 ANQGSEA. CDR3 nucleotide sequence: TGCAGCGTAGTGACGGACTCCTACGAGCAGTACTTC. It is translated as CSVVTDSYEQYF.

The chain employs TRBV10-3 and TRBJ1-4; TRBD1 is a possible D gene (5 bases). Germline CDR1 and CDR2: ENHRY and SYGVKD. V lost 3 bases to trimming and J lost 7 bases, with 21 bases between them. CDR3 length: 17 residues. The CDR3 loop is CAISDSTDRDPGEKLFF. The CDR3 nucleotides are TGTGCCATCAGTGACTCCACCGACCGGGACCCGGGTGAAAAACTGTTTTTT.

As DNA, the CDR3 is TGTGCCAGCAGCCAGATTAAGGATAGCCGTCGAGCGGATACGCAGTATTTT. This translates into CASSQIKDSRRADTQYF. The chain links TRBV14 to TRBJ2-3, with D hard to call. Germline-derived CDR1 and CDR2 are SGHDN and FVKESK. The CDR3 consists of 17 residues. The V end was cut by 3 bases, the J end by 6 bases, with 22 bases between.

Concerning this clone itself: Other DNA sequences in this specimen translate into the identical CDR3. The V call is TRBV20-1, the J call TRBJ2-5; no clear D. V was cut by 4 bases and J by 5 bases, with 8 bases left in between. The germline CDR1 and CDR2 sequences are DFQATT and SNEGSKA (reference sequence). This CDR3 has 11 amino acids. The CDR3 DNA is TGCAGTGCTAAAGGGAAGGAGACCCAGTACTTC. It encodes CSAKGKETQYF.

CDR3 coding DNA: TGTGCCAGCGGGGATGGGGGCTCAGATACGCAGTATTTT. Its protein is CASGDGGSDTQYF. V gene TRBV5-4 combines with J gene TRBJ2-3; perhaps TRBD1 as D (6 bases). The CDR3 consists of 13 residues. Germline-derived CDR1 and CDR2 are SGHNT and YYREEE (reference sequence). Trimming shortened V by 7 bases and J by 4 bases, and 13 bases separated the two germline ends.

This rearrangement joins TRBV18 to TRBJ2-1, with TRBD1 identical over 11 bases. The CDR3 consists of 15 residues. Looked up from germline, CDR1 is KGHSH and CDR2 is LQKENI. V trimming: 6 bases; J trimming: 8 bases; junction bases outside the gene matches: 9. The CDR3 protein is CASSLGQGAFDEQFF. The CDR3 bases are TGTGCCAGCTCCCTCGGACAGGGGGCTTTTGATGAGCAGTTCTTC.

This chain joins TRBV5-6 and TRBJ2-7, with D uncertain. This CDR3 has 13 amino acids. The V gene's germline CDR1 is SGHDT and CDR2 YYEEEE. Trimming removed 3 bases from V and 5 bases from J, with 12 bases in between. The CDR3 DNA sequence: TGTGCCAGCAGCTCCCAGTTGAACAACGAGCAGTACTTC. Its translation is CASSSQLNNEQYF.

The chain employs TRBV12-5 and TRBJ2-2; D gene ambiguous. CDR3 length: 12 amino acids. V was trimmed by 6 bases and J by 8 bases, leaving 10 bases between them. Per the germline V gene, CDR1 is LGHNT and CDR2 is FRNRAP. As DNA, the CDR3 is TGTGCTAGTGGCCCCCTAAAAGGGGAGCTGTTTTTT. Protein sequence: CASGPLKGELFF.

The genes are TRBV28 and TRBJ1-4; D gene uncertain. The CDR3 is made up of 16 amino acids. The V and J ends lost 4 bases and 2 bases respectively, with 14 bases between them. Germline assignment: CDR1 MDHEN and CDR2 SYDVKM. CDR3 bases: TGTGCCAGCAGTTCGGGAGCCTGGTGGACTAATGAAAAACTGTTTTTT. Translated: CASSSGAWWTNEKLFF.

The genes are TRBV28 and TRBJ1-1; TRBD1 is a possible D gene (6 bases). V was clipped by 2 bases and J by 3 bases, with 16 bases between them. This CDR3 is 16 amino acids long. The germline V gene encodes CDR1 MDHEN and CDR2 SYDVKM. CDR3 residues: CASSLIGGAGDTEAFF. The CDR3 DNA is TGTGCCAGCAGTTTAATTGGGGGGGCGGGCGACACTGAAGCTTTCTTT.

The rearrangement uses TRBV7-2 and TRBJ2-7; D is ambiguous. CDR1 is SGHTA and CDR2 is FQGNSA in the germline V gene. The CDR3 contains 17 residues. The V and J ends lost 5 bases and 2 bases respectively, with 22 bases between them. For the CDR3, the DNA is TGTGCCAGCAGCCTAGTCGAAGCCCGGACCCTCCCCTACGAGCAGTACTTC. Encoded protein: CASSLVEARTLPYEQYF.

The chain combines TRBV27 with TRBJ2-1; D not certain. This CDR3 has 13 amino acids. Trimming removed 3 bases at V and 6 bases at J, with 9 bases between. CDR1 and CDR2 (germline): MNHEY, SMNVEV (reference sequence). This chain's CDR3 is CASSFWPLNEQFF. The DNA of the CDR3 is TGTGCCAGCAGTTTTTGGCCTCTCAATGAGCAGTTCTTC.